The rows below give T cell receptor beta chains drawn from one sample of a study of shared clonotypes between healthy human individuals. Assay used: immunoSEQ multiplex PCR; TCRdb lists only in-frame clones, some missing. The sample holds more than 1.2 million clones, around 98.5% seen once. Sequenced input: naive CD4+ T cells sorted from blood. The receptor set was obtained from a man younger than 45 in good health. CDR3s include the opening cysteine and the closing phenylalanine or tryptophan. Each record gives: J gene, clone size, V gene, D gene, CDR3 protein, CDR3 DNA. D genes are given only for firm matches. Clone size, where shown, is once, few, many, or a class for clones that have expanded.

TRBJ2-7,.,TRBV5-1,.,CASSLVSNEQYF,TGCGCCAGCAGCTTGGTGTCGAACGAGCAGTACTTC
TRBJ2-1,.,TRBV23-1,.,CASSLRTIYNEQFF,TGCGCCAGCAGTCTCCGGACGATATACAATGAGCAGTTCTTC
TRBJ2-7,.,TRBV28,TRBD2,CASRREFEQYF,TGTGCCAGCAGGCGGGAGTTCGAGCAGTACTTC
TRBJ2-5,.,TRBV4-1,.,CASSQAAGHYQETQYF,TGCGCCAGCAGCCAAGCGGCAGGGCACTACCAAGAGACCCAGTACTTC
TRBJ2-1,.,TRBV10-3,TRBD1,CATEGAESSYNEQFF,TGTGCCACCGAGGGGGCGGAAAGCTCCTACAATGAGCAGTTCTTC
TRBJ2-2,.,TRBV5-1,TRBD2,CASFTGLPNTGELFF,TGCGCCAGCTTTACGGGACTACCGAACACCGGGGAGCTGTTTTTT
TRBJ2-3,.,TRBV5-1,.,CASSFTRGSTDTQYF,TGCGCCAGCAGCTTTACTAGGGGAAGCACAGATACGCAGTATTTT
TRBJ2-3,.,TRBV11-2,.,CASSFALDIWADTQYF,TGTGCCAGCAGCTTCGCATTAGACATATGGGCAGATACGCAGTATTTT
TRBJ2-7,.,TRBV7-2,TRBD1,CASSPPGQVPGASYEQYF,TGTGCCAGCAGTCCCCCGGGACAGGTCCCAGGAGCCTCCTACGAGCAGTACTTC
TRBJ2-5,.,TRBV5-4,.,CASSSTGSQETQYF,TGTGCCAGCAGCTCCACAGGGTCCCAAGAGACCCAGTACTTC
TRBJ2-5,.,TRBV28,TRBD2,CASIGLAEETQYF,TGTGCCAGCATCGGGCTAGCGGAGGAGACCCAGTACTTC
TRBJ2-1,.,TRBV2,.,CASSGGAGSYNEQFF,TGTGCCAGCAGTGGAGGTGCGGGATCCTACAATGAGCAGTTCTTC
TRBJ1-2,.,TRBV25-1,.,CASSDHHGGKGIYGYTF,TGTGCCAGCAGTGATCACCACGGGGGGAAGGGAATCTATGGCTACACCTTC
TRBJ1-1,.,TRBV5-5,.,CASKTVTNTEAFF,TGTGCCAGCAAGACAGTGACTAACACTGAAGCTTTCTTT
TRBJ2-7,.,TRBV7-9,TRBD1,CASSLVAGTAAYEQYF,TGTGCCAGCAGCCTAGTTGCCGGGACAGCGGCCTACGAGCAGTACTTC
TRBJ2-7,.,TRBV10-3,.,CAISDRGIGGEQYF,TGTGCCATCAGTGACAGAGGGATCGGGGGCGAGCAGTACTTC
TRBJ2-1,.,TRBV7-3,.,CASSFGVPFSYNEQFF,TGTGCCAGCAGCTTCGGGGTGCCATTCTCCTACAATGAGCAGTTCTTC
TRBJ2-7,.,TRBV29-1,TRBD1,CSVAGTGGSSVDEQYF,TGCAGCGTCGCCGGGACAGGGGGCAGTAGCGTTGACGAGCAGTACTTC
TRBJ2-2,.,TRBV18,.,CASSPRQPNTGELFF,TGTGCCAGCTCACCTCGACAGCCGAACACCGGGGAGCTGTTTTTT
TRBJ1-1,.,TRBV5-6,TRBD1,CASSQSQGQGALSPKAFF,TGTGCCAGCAGCCAATCTCAGGGACAGGGGGCCCTATCCCCCAAAGCTTTCTTT
TRBJ2-5,.,TRBV6-6,.,CASSYLRGSETQYF,TGTGCCAGCAGTTACCTAAGGGGATCGGAGACCCAGTACTTC
TRBJ1-3,.,TRBV5-1,.,CASSLVSQGTSGNTIYF,TGCGCCAGCAGCTTGGTATCGCAGGGTACCTCTGGAAACACCATATATTTT
TRBJ2-7,.,TRBV5-1,TRBD2,CASSNPSGTYEQYF,TGCGCCAGCAGCAACCCTAGCGGTACCTACGAGCAGTACTTC
TRBJ1-5,.,TRBV25-1,TRBD1,CASSDTRTGQNQPQHF,TGTGCCAGCAGTGACACCCGGACAGGACAAAATCAGCCCCAGCATTTT
TRBJ2-4,.,TRBV5-4,TRBD2,CASSIRLAGGPDIQYF,TGTGCCAGCAGCATCCGCCTAGCGGGAGGGCCTGACATTCAGTACTTC
TRBJ2-1,once,TRBV27,TRBD1,CASSSRGARQGNYEQFF,TGTGCCAGCAGTTCTAGGGGAGCGAGACAGGGTAACTATGAGCAGTTCTTC
TRBJ2-1,.,TRBV5-4,TRBD2,CASSLPGGNNEQFF,TGTGCCAGCAGCTTACCGGGAGGTAACAATGAGCAGTTCTTC
TRBJ1-2,.,TRBV27,.,CASSLVRANYGYTF,TGTGCCAGCAGTTTGGTCAGAGCTAACTATGGCTACACCTTC
TRBJ2-5,.,TRBV9,.,CASSVAQGGETQYF,TGTGCCAGCAGCGTAGCTCAGGGTGGGGAGACCCAGTACTTC
TRBJ2-1,.,TRBV2,TRBD2,CASSEALAGAEQFF,TGTGCCAGCAGTGAAGCCCTAGCGGGAGCGGAGCAGTTCTTC
TRBJ2-3,.,TRBV29-1,.,CSVVPAGTDTQYF,TGCAGCGTTGTTCCGGCAGGCACAGATACGCAGTATTTT
TRBJ1-5,.,TRBV18,.,CASSPPILLGEVDQPQHF,TGTGCCAGCTCACCACCGATCCTCTTGGGGGAGGTCGATCAGCCCCAGCATTTT
TRBJ1-1,.,TRBV5-1,TRBD1,CASSFNRGLEAFF,TGCGCCAGCAGCTTCAACAGGGGGCTTGAAGCTTTCTTT